Presented here are 14 T cell receptor beta chains from one specimen sequenced in a study of cytomegalovirus exposure and HLA in healthy donors. 60 Vbeta and 13 Jbeta primers were used in PCR. Assay used: immunoSEQ multiplex PCR; TCRdb lists only in-frame clones, some missing. The data contain around 110,000 clones, roughly two thirds of them singletons. The sample taken for sequencing was PBMCs. The receptors were gathered from a female donor in good health and CMV-seronegative.

The rearrangement joins TRBV5-1 to TRBJ2-3; the match to TRBD2 covers 7 bases. This CDR3 comprises 15 residues. The junction had 8 bases not matched to a gene; V was cut back by 5 bases and J by 2 bases. Germline CDR1 SGHRS, CDR2 YFSETQ. The CDR3, as DNA: TGCGCCAGCAGGTCGATCAGCGGGGTCACAGATACGCAGTATTTT. Its translation: CASRSISGVTDTQYF. The full variable domain, with the rest looked up from reference TRBV5-1 and TRBJ2-3, is KAGVTQTPRYLIKTRGQQVTLSCSPISGHRSVSWYQQTPGQGLQFLFEYFSETQRNKGNFPGRFSGRQFSNSRSEMNVSTLELGDSALYLCASRSISGVTDTQYFGPGTRLTVL.

The gene calls are TRBV5-4 and TRBJ2-1; 9 bases line up with TRBD2. This CDR3 has 13 amino acids. CDR1 is SGHNT, CDR2 YYREEE, per germline (reference sequence). J gave up 8 bases and V 3 bases, and 3 bases lay outside the gene matches. The CDR3 nucleotides are TGTGCCAGCAGCTGGGGCGGGGGGGATGAGCAGTTCTTC. This translates into CASSWGGGDEQFF.

The chain is built from TRBV27 and TRBJ2-3; 9 nucleotides line up with TRBD1. The ends lost 4 bases at V and 2 bases at J; junction bases unmatched: 7. The V gene's germline CDR1 is MNHEY and CDR2 SMNVEV (reference sequence). The CDR3 spans 16 residues. CDR3: CASSWGGQGYTDTQYF. Written as DNA, the CDR3 is TGTGCCAGCAGTTGGGGGGGACAGGGATACACAGATACGCAGTATTTT.

DNA for the CDR3: TGTGCCAGCAGCTCTAGGGCTAGCGGGTTCAATGAGCAGTTCTTC. Encoded protein: CASSSRASGFNEQFF. The chain employs TRBV7-9 and TRBJ2-1; 8 positions agree with TRBD2. In germline, CDR1 is SEHNR, CDR2 FQNEAQ (reference sequence). V shed 4 bases, J shed 6 bases, and the junction held 8 bases outside the gene matches. This CDR3 spans 15 amino acids. The full variable domain, completed using reference TRBV7-9 and TRBJ2-1, is DTGVSQNPRHKITKRGQNVTFRCDPISEHNRLYWYRQTLGQGPEFLTYFQNEAQLEKSRLLSDRFSAERPKGSFSTLEIQRTEQGDSAMYLCASSSRASGFNEQFFGPGTRLTVL.

In its sample, this clone was seen once. V usage is TRBV2 and J usage is TRBJ1-2; D is unclear. Germline V lookup: CDR1 SNHLY, CDR2 FYNNEI. With 2 bases removed from V and 5 bases from J, the gap between germline ends came to 15 bases. This CDR3 contains 15 residues. For the CDR3, the DNA is TGTGCCAGCAGTGAACCTGGAGGCCTTGGGTATGGCTACACCTTC. It specifies CASSEPGGLGYGYTF. The full variable domain, rest sourced from reference TRBV2 and TRBJ1-2, is EPEVTQTPSHQVTQMGQEVILRCVPISNHLYFYWYRQILGQKVEFLVSFYNNEISEKSEIFDDQFSVERPDGSNFTLKIRSTKLEDSAMYFCASSEPGGLGYGYTFGSGTRLTVV.

V usage is TRBV2 and J usage is TRBJ2-3, with 11 bases that match TRBD2. There are 15 residues in the CDR3. The junction had 3 bases not matched to a gene; V was cut back by 2 bases and J by 5 bases. CDR1 SNHLY and CDR2 FYNNEI come from the germline V gene. CDR3 in DNA: TGTGCCAGCAGTGAACTAGCGGGAGGAGGAGATACGCAGTATTTT. It specifies CASSELAGGGDTQYF.

V gene TRBV11-2 combines with J gene TRBJ2-3, with D possibly TRBD2 on 5 matching bases. V lost 1 base and J 0 bases, leaving 14 bases between the germline ends. CDR3 length: 17 residues. Germline assignment: CDR1 SGHAT and CDR2 FQNNGV. CDR3 amino acids: CASSLGSSGSSTDTQYF. CDR3 nucleotide sequence: TGTGCCAGCAGCTTAGGGTCAAGCGGCTCTAGCACAGATACGCAGTATTTT.

The rearrangement uses TRBV4-2 and TRBJ2-1; D unresolved. The CDR3 has 12 amino acids. Between the trimmed V and J ends, which lost 2 bases and 5 bases, there was a span of 4 bases. CDR1 and CDR2 from the germline V gene are LGHNA and YNFKEQ. CDR3: CASSQRDNEQFF. Here the CDR3 DNA reads TGTGCCAGCAGCCAAAGAGACAATGAGCAGTTCTTC.

V gene TRBV27 combines with J gene TRBJ2-3; 8 nucleotides agree with TRBD2. This CDR3 has 15 amino acids. The ends lost 6 bases at V and 6 bases at J; junction bases unmatched: 11. Germline loops: CDR1 MNHEY, CDR2 SMNVEV (reference sequence). The CDR3 nucleotides read TGTGCCAGCAGCTCAGCGGGAGCGGTTTCTGATACGCAGTATTTT. The encoded protein is CASSSAGAVSDTQYF.

This clone was counted a few times. This chain connects TRBV28 to TRBJ2-2; tentative D call: TRBD2 (6 bases). CDR3 length: 15 amino acids. With 3 bases removed from V and 3 bases from J, the gap between germline ends came to 11 bases. Germline values: CDR1 MDHEN, CDR2 SYDVKM. The CDR3 spells CASSFGTDHTGELFF. The CDR3 nucleotides read TGTGCCAGCAGTTTCGGGACTGATCACACCGGGGAGCTGTTTTTT.

The gene calls are TRBV19 and TRBJ2-4; D is possibly TRBD1 (6 bases). CDR3 length: 13 residues. Germline lookup yields CDR1 LNHDA and CDR2 SQIVND (reference sequence). Deletions cut 6 bases from V and 8 bases from J, with 14 bases between. CDR3 in amino acids: CASRNQGQDIQYF. DNA for the CDR3: TGTGCCAGTAGAAATCAGGGGCAGGACATTCAGTACTTC.

V is TRBV7-9 and J is TRBJ2-5; D gene ambiguous. Looked up from germline, CDR1 is SEHNR and CDR2 is FQNEAQ (reference sequence). V was trimmed by 5 bases and J by 1 base, leaving 14 bases between them. The CDR3 covers 15 residues. The chain's CDR3 is CASSRPAGLQETQYF. CDR3 in DNA: TGTGCCAGCAGCCGTCCCGCAGGTCTCCAAGAGACCCAGTACTTC.

The rearrangement uses TRBV10-3 and TRBJ2-2; D may be TRBD1 (6 bases). Germline V gene sequence: CDR1 ENHRY, CDR2 SYGVKD. The CDR3 runs to 17 residues. Trimming stripped 3 bases from V and 9 bases from J, with 23 bases between. Here the CDR3 reads CAISDMGAQKGVWELFF. The CDR3 DNA is TGTGCCATCAGTGACATGGGGGCGCAGAAAGGTGTGTGGGAGCTGTTTTTT.

The chain uses TRBV5-4 and TRBJ2-3, with D perhaps matching TRBD2 (6 bases). The V end was cut by 2 bases, the J end by 1 base, with 11 bases between. The CDR3 contains 15 residues. CDR1 and CDR2 (germline): SGHNT, YYREEE (reference sequence). The CDR3 loop reads CASSFRGGGTDTQYF. The CDR3 DNA is TGTGCCAGCAGCTTTCGGGGAGGAGGCACAGATACGCAGTATTTT.